The source of this TCR beta chain is a study of T-cell memory formation after mild COVID-19. TCRdb ran MiXCR on the 5' RACE reads and lists one entry per CDR3 protein. The repertoire consists of about 400,000 distinct CDR3 sequences, with roughly an eighth occurring once and the leading ten covering 22%. A few counts support this clonotype. Its target is not known. Points from the study as a whole: Contracting CD4+ clones were located mainly in CM and EM, and CD8+ clones in EMRA. There was a balanced CD4/CD8 profile in clones contracting day 15 to 85, and later expanders leaned CD4+.

The V end lost 4 bases, the J end lost 0 bases, and 8 bases lay between the germline ends. The V gene's germline CDR1 is GTSNPN and CDR2 SVGIG (reference sequence). This CDR3 is built from 13 residues. The receptor was isolated from a man younger than 35 who had mild COVID-19 (a few samples of this study predate the infection). Cell type and time point are not known. The gene calls are TRBV30 and TRBJ2-3, with D perhaps matching TRBD2 (5 bases). Specimen: PBMCs or a T cell subset sorted from them (not recorded which). The CDR3 loop reads CAWMDFSTDTQYF. DNA for the CDR3: TGTGCCTGGATGGACTTTAGCACAGATACGCAGTATTTT. The full variable domain, its missing parts supplied by reference TRBV30 and TRBJ2-3, is SQTIHQWPATLVQPVGSPLSLECTVEGTSNPNLYWYRQAAGRGLQLLFYSVGIGQISSEVPQNLSASRPQDRQFILSSKKLLLSDSGFYLCAWMDFSTDTQYFGPGTRLTVL.